This entry features one T cell receptor beta chain sequence. The CDR3 covers 13 residues. Germline assignment: CDR1 LGHDT and CDR2 YNNKEL (reference sequence). V shed 3 bases and J shed 5 bases, with 7 bases lying between them. This sample was taken from a study of blood T cell repertoires in COVID-19. Study-wide context: Samples of COVID-19 (acute and convalescent) were obtained from the United States, Italy and Spain.

Clones were read by immunoSEQ multiplex PCR, and TCRdb kept only the in-frame ones, dropping some. Found here are about 4,600 clones, around nine tenths of them singletons; the top ten hold over 2.5%. Source material: peripheral blood. The origin of this receptor is a woman of 80 years or more with acute or convalescent COVID-19. The chain combines TRBV3-1 (or the pseudogene TRBV3-2) with TRBJ2-2; unclear D gene. CDR3 bases: TGTGCCAGCAGCCAGTCAGGTACCGGGGAGCTGTTTTTT. Encoded protein: CASSQSGTGELFF.